This TCR beta chain is drawn from a study of OX40 agonist ivuxolimab in advanced cancers. The assay was immunoSEQ multiplex PCR, and TCRdb's table has in-frame clones only and misses some. In the table there are roughly 14,000 clones, about three quarters of which are singletons. The germline gives CDR1 MNHEY, CDR2 SMNVEV (reference sequence). This CDR3 comprises 15 residues. Trimming cost V 6 bases and J 4 bases; bases outside gene matches: 6. The genes are TRBV27 and TRBJ2-3, with TRBD1 identical over 11 bases. This specimen consisted of CD4+ or CD8+ T cells sorted from blood, obtained in a trial of the OX40 agonist ivuxolimab. This clonotype originated in an adult with an advanced solid tumor such as melanoma, head and neck, liver or kidney cancer. This CDR3 reads CASRDRGLWADTQYF. The CDR3 bases are TGTGCCAGCAGGGACAGGGGGCTTTGGGCAGATACGCAGTATTTT.